The rows below give T cell receptor beta chains drawn from one sample of a study of shared clonotypes between healthy human individuals. The protocol was immunoSEQ multiplex PCR, while the TCRdb copy is restricted to in-frame clones and leaves out a portion. Of roughly 2.2 million clones detected, 92% appear once; the ten largest clones hold about 0.41%. The material sequenced was naive CD4+ T cells from PBMCs. The origin of the receptors is a man between 18 and 29 years old in good health. Some clones in this sample may be carry-over from other donors' samples. Both conserved end residues are part of each CDR3. Fields, in order: J gene, V gene, D gene, clone size, CDR3 DNA, CDR3 protein. A D gene is named only where the DNA matches it firmly. Expanded clones are given a class, and other clones once, few, many or no size at all.

TRBJ1-5	TRBV2	TRBD1	once	TGTGCCAGCAGTGGGGACAGAGATCAGCCCCAGCATTTT	CASSGDRDQPQHF
TRBJ2-3	TRBV6-5	NA	few	TGTGCCAGCAGTTACTCTATAACAGGGAGTACAGATACGCAGTATTTT	CASSYSITGSTDTQYF
TRBJ2-2	TRBV9	NA	NA	TGTGCCAGCAGCGAGGCCGTCGGGACCGGGGAGCTGTTTTTT	CASSEAVGTGELFF
TRBJ2-7	TRBV6-5	TRBD1	NA	TGTGCCAGCAGTTCGCGGACAGGGAGAAGCGAGCAGTACTTC	CASSSRTGRSEQYF
TRBJ2-7	TRBV5-5	NA	once	TGTGCCAGCAGCGGGGGACCGAACCACTCCTACGAGCAGTACTTC	CASSGGPNHSYEQYF
TRBJ2-1	TRBV28	TRBD1	NA	TGTGCCAGCAGTCCTACAGGGGGCCCAAAGAATGAGCAGTTCTTC	CASSPTGGPKNEQFF
TRBJ2-1	TRBV6-1	NA	NA	TGTGCCAGCACGGAGAGCTCCTACAATGAGCAGTTCTTC	CASTESSYNEQFF
TRBJ2-3	TRBV12-5	TRBD1	once	TGTGCTAGTGGTTTGGAACTCCCGGGACAGGGGGATACGCAGTATTTT	CASGLELPGQGDTQYF
TRBJ1-3	TRBV28	NA	NA	TGTGCCAGCGCGAGCCCTGGAAACACCATATATTTT	CASASPGNTIYF
TRBJ2-2	TRBV6-1	TRBD2	NA	TGTGCCAGCAGTGTTTCGGCGGGAGGGTACACCGGGGAGCTGTTTTTT	CASSVSAGGYTGELFF
TRBJ1-2	TRBV28	TRBD1	once	TGTGCCAGCAGTTTGGGGGACAGGGAAAATGGCTACACCTTC	CASSLGDRENGYTF
TRBJ1-3	TRBV4-3	NA	NA	TGCGCCAGCAGCCAAGAATCCTTTTATCCCATATATTTT	CASSQESFYPIYF
TRBJ1-4	TRBV7-8	TRBD1	NA	TGTGCCAGCAGCCCGACAGGGTGGGGAACTAATGAAAAACTGTTTTTT	CASSPTGWGTNEKLFF
TRBJ2-7	TRBV29-1	NA	NA	TGCAGCGTTATTTGGGAGGCGTACTCCTACGAGCAGTACTTC	CSVIWEAYSYEQYF
TRBJ2-2	TRBV5-4	TRBD1	NA	TGTGCCAGCAGCTTGGGAGGGACAGGGGGCCCAGGGGAGCTGTTTTTT	CASSLGGTGGPGELFF
TRBJ2-7	TRBV30	TRBD2	NA	TGTGCCTGGAGCCAAAACATGGGACTAGCGGAGAGGAGCTCCTACGAGCAGTACTTC	CAWSQNMGLAERSSYEQYF
TRBJ2-1	TRBV2	NA	NA	TGTGCCAGCGGCCCGGGTAGCTCCTACAATGAGCAGTTCTTC	CASGPGSSYNEQFF
TRBJ2-7	TRBV28	NA	NA	TGTGCCAGCAGCCCACAGGCGGCCCCGTTCGAGCAGTACTTC	CASSPQAAPFEQYF
TRBJ1-2	TRBV19	NA	once	TGTGCCAGTAGTCCTGGGGACTATGGCTACACCTTC	CASSPGDYGYTF
TRBJ2-7	TRBV4-1	NA	NA	TGCGCCAGCAGCCAAGGGTCAGGACTTCCCTACTACGAGCAGTACTTC	CASSQGSGLPYYEQYF
TRBJ1-3	TRBV28	NA	NA	TGTGCCAGCACCACAGGGTCTTGGGGAAACACCATATATTTT	CASTTGSWGNTIYF
TRBJ1-3	TRBV5-1	NA	NA	TGCGCCAGCAGCTCGGAGTTTACGATGGGTGGAAACACCATATATTTT	CASSSEFTMGGNTIYF
TRBJ2-1	TRBV7-3	TRBD2	NA	TGTGCCAGCAGCTCATTAGCGGGAGAGTCCCATGAGCAGTTCTTC	CASSSLAGESHEQFF
TRBJ1-5	TRBV6-6	NA	NA	TGTGCCACTCAAGGGGGAAATAGCAATCAGCCCCAGCATTTT	CATQGGNSNQPQHF
TRBJ2-1	TRBV11-2	NA	once	TGTGCCAGCAGCTTAGATTCTGGAAATTGGAATGAGCAGTTCTTC	CASSLDSGNWNEQFF
TRBJ1-2	TRBV28	NA	NA	TGTGCCAGCAGTTGGCGGGATTACGGCTACACCTTC	CASSWRDYGYTF
TRBJ2-1	TRBV10-1	TRBD2	NA	TGCGCCAGCAGTGAAGCGGGAGTCCACAATGAGCAGTTCTTC	CASSEAGVHNEQFF
TRBJ2-2	TRBV5-4	NA	NA	TGTGCCAGCACCTTACGGGGCACCGGGGAGCTGTTTTTT	CASTLRGTGELFF
TRBJ1-3	TRBV5-1	NA	NA	TGCGCCAGCAGCTTGGATCCTGGAAACACCATATATTTT	CASSLDPGNTIYF
TRBJ2-5	TRBV10-3	NA	NA	TGTGCCATCAGTGATAAGGGAGCCCCAGAGACCCAGTACTTC	CAISDKGAPETQYF
TRBJ1-4	TRBV6-1	TRBD1	few	TGTGCCAGCAGTGACACAGGGGTTGAAAAACTGTTTTTT	CASSDTGVEKLFF
TRBJ1-1	TRBV18	NA	NA	TGTGCCAGCTCCCCATGGGGGATGGTGAACACTGAAGCTTTCTTT	CASSPWGMVNTEAFF
TRBJ2-7	TRBV6-6	TRBD1	NA	TGTGCCAGCAGCCGGGACAGGGCAGACGAGCAGTACTTC	CASSRDRADEQYF
TRBJ1-3	TRBV5-4	NA	NA	TGTGCCAGCAGCTTGGACGGAGGGTCTGGAAACACCATATATTTT	CASSLDGGSGNTIYF
TRBJ2-7	TRBV29-1	NA	NA	TGCAGCGCCGGCGGACGGCTCTCCTACGAGCAGTACTTC	CSAGGRLSYEQYF
TRBJ2-2	TRBV15	NA	NA	TGTGCCACCAGCAGAGCAGTCGGATTCAACACCGGGGAGCTGTTTTTT	CATSRAVGFNTGELFF
TRBJ2-7	TRBV7-9	TRBD1	NA	TGTGCCAGCAGCCCGGGACAGAGAAAAACCTACGAGCAGTACTTC	CASSPGQRKTYEQYF
TRBJ2-5	TRBV27	NA	NA	TGTGCCAGCAGTTTACGGCCGTGGGGGGTACAAGAGACCCAGTACTTC	CASSLRPWGVQETQYF
TRBJ2-6	TRBV18	NA	NA	TGTGCCAGCTCACCGATGGCGGCTGGGGCCAACGTCCTGACTTTC	CASSPMAAGANVLTF
TRBJ2-5	TRBV14	NA	few	TGTGCCAGCAGCCACGCAGAGACCCAGTACTTC	CASSHAETQYF
TRBJ1-1	TRBV5-1	NA	NA	TGCGCCAGCAGCTCCGGGTCTTACTTGAACACTGAAGCTTTCTTT	CASSSGSYLNTEAFF
TRBJ2-7	TRBV28	NA	NA	TGTGCCAGCAGTTTAGGTAGCACCTACGAGCAGTACTTC	CASSLGSTYEQYF
TRBJ2-1	TRBV4-1	TRBD2	NA	TGCGCCAGCAGCCAAGGGACTAGCGGGAGGGCCTACAATGAGCAGTTCTTC	CASSQGTSGRAYNEQFF
TRBJ2-5	TRBV9	NA	NA	TGTGCCAGCAGCGTAGGGCAGATACAAGAGACCCAGTACTTC	CASSVGQIQETQYF
TRBJ1-2	TRBV29-1	NA	NA	TGCAGCGTACCTAGGACAGTTCCTGGCTACACCTTC	CSVPRTVPGYTF
TRBJ2-1	TRBV19	TRBD2	NA	TGTGCCAGTAGTCCCCCACTAGCGGGACGTGGTGAGCAGTTCTTC	CASSPPLAGRGEQFF
TRBJ1-2	TRBV11-2	NA	NA	TGTGCCAGCAGCTCCCCTCAGGGGAGGGGGTATGGCTACACCTTC	CASSSPQGRGYGYTF
TRBJ1-2	TRBV18	NA	once	TGTGCCAGCACGCCGTCAGGACAGAGATACTATGGCTACACCTTC	CASTPSGQRYYGYTF
TRBJ1-1	TRBV2	TRBD1	NA	TGTGCCAGCAGTGGGGCGGACAGGGGAAAGACTGAAGCTTTCTTT	CASSGADRGKTEAFF
TRBJ1-1	TRBV9	NA	NA	TGTGCCAGCGGGACCGTACAGGGAGGGGACACTGAAGCTTTCTTT	CASGTVQGGDTEAFF
TRBJ1-2	TRBV6-1	NA	NA	TGTGCCAGCAGTGAAGGGACAGTAATCTATGGCTACACCTTC	CASSEGTVIYGYTF
TRBJ1-2	TRBV7-8	NA	NA	TGTGCCAGCAGCTTAGCTTCTTATGGCTACACCTTC	CASSLASYGYTF
TRBJ2-7	TRBV6-1	TRBD2	once	TGTGCCAGCAGTGGGGGACTAGCGTGGGAAAAGCAGTACTTC	CASSGGLAWEKQYF